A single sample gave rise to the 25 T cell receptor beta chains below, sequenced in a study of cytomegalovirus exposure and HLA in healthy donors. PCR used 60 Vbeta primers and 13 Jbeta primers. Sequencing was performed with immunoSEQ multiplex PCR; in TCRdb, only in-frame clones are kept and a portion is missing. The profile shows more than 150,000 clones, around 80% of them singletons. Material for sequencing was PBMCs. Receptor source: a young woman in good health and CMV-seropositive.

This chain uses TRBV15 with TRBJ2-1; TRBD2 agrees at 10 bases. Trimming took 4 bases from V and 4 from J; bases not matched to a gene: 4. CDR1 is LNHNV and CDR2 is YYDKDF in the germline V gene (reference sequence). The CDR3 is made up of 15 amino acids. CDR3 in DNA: TGTGCCACCAGCATAGGACTAGCGGCATACAATGAGCAGTTCTTC. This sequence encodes CATSIGLAAYNEQFF.

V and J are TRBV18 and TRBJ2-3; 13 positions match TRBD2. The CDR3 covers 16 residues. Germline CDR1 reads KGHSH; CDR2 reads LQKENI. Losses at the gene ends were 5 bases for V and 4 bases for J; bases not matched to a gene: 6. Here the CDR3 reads CASSNSLAGGPDTQYF. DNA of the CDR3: TGTGCCAGCTCAAATTCACTAGCGGGGGGGCCAGATACGCAGTATTTT.

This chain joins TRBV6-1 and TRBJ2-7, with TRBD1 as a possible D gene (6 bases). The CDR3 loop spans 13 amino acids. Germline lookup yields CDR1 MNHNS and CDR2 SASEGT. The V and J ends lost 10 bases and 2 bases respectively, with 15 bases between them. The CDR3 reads CATHQGLAYEQYF. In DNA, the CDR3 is TGTGCCACCCATCAGGGGCTAGCCTACGAGCAGTACTTC.

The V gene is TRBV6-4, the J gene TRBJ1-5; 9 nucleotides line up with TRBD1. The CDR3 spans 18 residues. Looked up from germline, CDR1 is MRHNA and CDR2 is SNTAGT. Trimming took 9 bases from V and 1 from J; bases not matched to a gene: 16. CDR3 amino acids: CARYVHRRTGDSNQPQHF. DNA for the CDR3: TGTGCCAGGTACGTTCACAGACGGACAGGGGACAGCAATCAGCCCCAGCATTTT.

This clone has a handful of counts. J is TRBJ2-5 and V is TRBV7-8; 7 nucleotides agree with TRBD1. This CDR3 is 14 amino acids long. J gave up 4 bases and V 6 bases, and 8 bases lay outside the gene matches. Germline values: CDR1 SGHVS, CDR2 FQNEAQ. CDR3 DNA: TGTGCCAGCAGTAGGGGGCGCGCACGAGAGACCCAGTACTTC. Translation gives CASSRGRARETQYF.

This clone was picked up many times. The CDR3 region is CASGVGARYGYTF. The DNA for the CDR3 is TGTGCCAGCGGCGTGGGGGCGCGTTATGGCTACACCTTC. V usage is TRBV7-9 and J usage is TRBJ1-2, with a tentative D call TRBD1 (6 bases). Germline lookup yields CDR1 SEHNR and CDR2 FQNEAQ (reference sequence). There are 13 residues in the CDR3. V lost 8 bases, J lost 5 bases, and 15 bases lay in between.

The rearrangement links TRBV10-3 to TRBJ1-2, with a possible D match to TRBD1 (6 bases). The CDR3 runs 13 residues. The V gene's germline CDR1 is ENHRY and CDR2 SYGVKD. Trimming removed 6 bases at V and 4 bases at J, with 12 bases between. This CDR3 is CAISGGQLYGYTF. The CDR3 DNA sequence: TGTGCCATCAGCGGAGGACAGCTCTATGGCTACACCTTC.

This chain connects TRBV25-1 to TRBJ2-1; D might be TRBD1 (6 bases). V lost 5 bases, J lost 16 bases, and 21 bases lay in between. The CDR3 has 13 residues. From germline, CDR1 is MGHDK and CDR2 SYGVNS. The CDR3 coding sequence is TGTGCCAGCAGTTTCCGCTCCCAGGGGACACCCTTCTTC. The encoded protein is CASSFRSQGTPFF.

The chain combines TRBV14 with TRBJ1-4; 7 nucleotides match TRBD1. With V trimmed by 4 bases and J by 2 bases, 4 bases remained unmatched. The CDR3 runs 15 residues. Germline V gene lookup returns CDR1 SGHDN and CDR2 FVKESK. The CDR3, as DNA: TGTGCCAGCAGCCTATTACAGGGGACTAATGAAAAACTGTTTTTT. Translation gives CASSLLQGTNEKLFF.

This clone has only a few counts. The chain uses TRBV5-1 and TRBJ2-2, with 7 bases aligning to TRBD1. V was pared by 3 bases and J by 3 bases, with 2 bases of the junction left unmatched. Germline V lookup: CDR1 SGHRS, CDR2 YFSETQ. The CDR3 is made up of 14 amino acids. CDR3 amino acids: CASSSGQDTGELFF. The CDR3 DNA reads TGCGCCAGCAGCTCAGGACAGGACACCGGGGAGCTGTTTTTT. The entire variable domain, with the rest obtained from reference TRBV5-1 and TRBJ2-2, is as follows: KAGVTQTPRYLIKTRGQQVTLSCSPISGHRSVSWYQQTPGQGLQFLFEYFSETQRNKGNFPGRFSGRQFSNSRSEMNVSTLELGDSALYLCASSSGQDTGELFFGEGSRLTVL.

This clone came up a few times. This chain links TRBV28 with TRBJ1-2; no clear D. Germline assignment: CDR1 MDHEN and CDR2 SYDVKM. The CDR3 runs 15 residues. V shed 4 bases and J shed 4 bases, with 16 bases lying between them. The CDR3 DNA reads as TGTGCCAGCAGTTATGGGCAGGAACGGTTCTATGGCTACACCTTC. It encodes CASSYGQERFYGYTF.

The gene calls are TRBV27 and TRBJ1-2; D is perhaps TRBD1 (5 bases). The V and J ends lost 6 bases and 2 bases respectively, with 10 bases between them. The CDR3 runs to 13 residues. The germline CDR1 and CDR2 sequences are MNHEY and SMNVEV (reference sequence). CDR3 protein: CASSRDSNYGYTF. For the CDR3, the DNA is TGTGCCAGCAGCCGAGACAGCAACTATGGCTACACCTTC.

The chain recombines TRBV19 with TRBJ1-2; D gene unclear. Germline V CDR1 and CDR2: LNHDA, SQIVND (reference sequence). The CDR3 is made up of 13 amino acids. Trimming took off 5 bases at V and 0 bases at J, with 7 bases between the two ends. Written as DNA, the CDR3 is TGTGCCAGTAGTCTCGGGACTAACTATGGCTACACCTTC. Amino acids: CASSLGTNYGYTF.

CDR3 residues: CASSRQGTNYGYTF. CDR3 in DNA: TGTGCCAGCAGCCGACAGGGCACCAACTATGGCTACACCTTC. This chain joins TRBV2 and TRBJ1-2; 7 bases agree with TRBD1. Germline loops: CDR1 SNHLY, CDR2 FYNNEI. V lost 6 bases and J lost 2; bases outside the gene matches: 6. The CDR3 totals 14 residues.

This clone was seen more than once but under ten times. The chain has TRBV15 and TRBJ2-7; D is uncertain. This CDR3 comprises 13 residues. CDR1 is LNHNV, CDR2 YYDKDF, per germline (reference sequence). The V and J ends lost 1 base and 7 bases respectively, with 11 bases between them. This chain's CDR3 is CATSRGAQPEQYF. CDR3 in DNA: TGTGCCACCAGCAGAGGGGCTCAACCTGAGCAGTACTTC.

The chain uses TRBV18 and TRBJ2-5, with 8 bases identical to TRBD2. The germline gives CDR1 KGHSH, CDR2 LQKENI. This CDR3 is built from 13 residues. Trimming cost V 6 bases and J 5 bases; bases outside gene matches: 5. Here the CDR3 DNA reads TGTGCCAGCTCCGGGGGACTAGGGGAGACCCAGTACTTC. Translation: CASSGGLGETQYF.

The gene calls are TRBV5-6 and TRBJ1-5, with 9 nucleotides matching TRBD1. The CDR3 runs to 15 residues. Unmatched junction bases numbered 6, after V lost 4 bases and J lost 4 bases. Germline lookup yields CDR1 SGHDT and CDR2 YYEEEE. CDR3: CASSPMDRGNQPQHF. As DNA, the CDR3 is TGTGCCAGCAGCCCCATGGACAGGGGAAATCAGCCCCAGCATTTT.

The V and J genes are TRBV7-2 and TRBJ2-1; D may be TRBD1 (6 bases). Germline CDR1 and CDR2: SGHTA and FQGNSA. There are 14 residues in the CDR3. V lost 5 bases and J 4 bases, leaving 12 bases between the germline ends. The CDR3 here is CASSLRDIYNEQFF. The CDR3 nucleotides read TGTGCCAGCAGCCTCCGGGACATATACAATGAGCAGTTCTTC.

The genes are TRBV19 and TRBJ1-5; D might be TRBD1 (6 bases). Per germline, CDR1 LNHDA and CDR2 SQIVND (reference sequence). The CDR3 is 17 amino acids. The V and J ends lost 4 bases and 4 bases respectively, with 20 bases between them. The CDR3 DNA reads TGTGCCAGTAGTAGGTCCCCCTGGGGGGGCCGGAATCAGCCCCAGCATTTT. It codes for CASSRSPWGGRNQPQHF.

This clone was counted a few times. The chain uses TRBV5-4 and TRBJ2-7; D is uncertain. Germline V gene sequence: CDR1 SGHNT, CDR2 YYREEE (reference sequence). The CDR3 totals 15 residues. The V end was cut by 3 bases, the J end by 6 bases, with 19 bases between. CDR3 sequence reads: CASSSTMRTETEQYF. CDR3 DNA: TGTGCCAGCAGCTCGACGATGAGAACAGAGACCGAGCAGTACTTC. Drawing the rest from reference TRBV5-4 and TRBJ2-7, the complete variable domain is ETGVTQSPTHLIKTRGQQVTLRCSSQSGHNTVSWYQQALGQGPQFIFQYYREEENGRGNFPPRFSGLQFPNYSSELNVNALELDDSALYLCASSSTMRTETEQYFGPGTRLTVT.

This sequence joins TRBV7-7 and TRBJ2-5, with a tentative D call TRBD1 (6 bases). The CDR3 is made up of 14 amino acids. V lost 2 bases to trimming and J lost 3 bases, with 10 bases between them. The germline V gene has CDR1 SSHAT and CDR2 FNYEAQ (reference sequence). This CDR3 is CASSLRGSEETQYF. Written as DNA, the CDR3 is TGTGCCAGCAGCTTAAGGGGGTCGGAAGAGACCCAGTACTTC.

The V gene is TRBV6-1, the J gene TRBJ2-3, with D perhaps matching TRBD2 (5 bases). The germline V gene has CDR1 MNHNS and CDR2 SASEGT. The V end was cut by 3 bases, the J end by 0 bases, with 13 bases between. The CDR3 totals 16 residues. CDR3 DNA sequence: TGTGCCAGCAGTGACCACCTAGGACTGAGCACAGATACGCAGTATTTT. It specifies CASSDHLGLSTDTQYF.

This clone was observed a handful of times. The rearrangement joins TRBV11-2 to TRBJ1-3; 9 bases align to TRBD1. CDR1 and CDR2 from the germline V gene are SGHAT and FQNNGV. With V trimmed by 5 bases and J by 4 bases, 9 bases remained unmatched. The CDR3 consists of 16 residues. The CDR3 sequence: CASSPLTGGSGNTIYF. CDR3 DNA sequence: TGTGCCAGCAGCCCGTTGACAGGGGGATCGGGAAACACCATATATTTT.

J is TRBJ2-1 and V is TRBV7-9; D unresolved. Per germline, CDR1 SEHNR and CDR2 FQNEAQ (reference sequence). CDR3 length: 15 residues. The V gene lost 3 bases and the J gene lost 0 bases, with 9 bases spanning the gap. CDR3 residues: CASSFRLSSYNEQFF. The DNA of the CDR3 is TGTGCCAGCAGCTTTCGACTGAGCTCCTACAATGAGCAGTTCTTC. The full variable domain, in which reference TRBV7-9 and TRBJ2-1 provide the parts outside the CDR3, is DTGVSQNPRHKITKRGQNVTFRCDPISEHNRLYWYRQTLGQGPEFLTYFQNEAQLEKSRLLSDRFSAERPKGSFSTLEIQRTEQGDSAMYLCASSFRLSSYNEQFFGPGTRLTVL.

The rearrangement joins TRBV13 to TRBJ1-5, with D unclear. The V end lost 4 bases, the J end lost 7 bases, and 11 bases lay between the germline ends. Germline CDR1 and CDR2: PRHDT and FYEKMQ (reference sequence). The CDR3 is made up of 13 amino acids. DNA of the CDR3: TGTGCCAGCAGCTCCCAGGTCCGGCAGCCCCAGCATTTT. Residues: CASSSQVRQPQHF. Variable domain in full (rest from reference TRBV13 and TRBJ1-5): AAGVIQSPRHLIKEKRETATLKCYPIPRHDTVYWYQQGPGQDPQFLISFYEKMQSDKGSIPDRFSAQQFSDYHSELNMSSLELGDSALYFCASSSQVRQPQHFGDGTRLSIL.